What follows are 25 T cell receptor beta chains derived from one specimen sequenced in a study of regulatory T cells in long-lasting Graves disease. According to the study, TCR beta libraries were built with iRepertoire HTBI primers and CDR3-region Arm-PCR. MiXCR, applied by TCRdb to the multiplex PCR reads, yields one record per CDR3 protein. The data contain some 320,000 distinct CDR3 sequences, approximately 20% of them singletons. Stated time point: newly diagnosed GD, antithyroid drugs for less than 3 months. RNA from PBMCs was the source of the TCR library. The sample in question was peripheral blood mononuclear cells (PBMCs), obtained at new diagnosis, from a patient treated with antithyroid drugs. These receptors originate from a female donor with Graves disease.

In its sample, this clonotype was seen many times. The gene calls are TRBV18 and TRBJ2-5; 10 nucleotides match TRBD1. V dropped 2 bases and J dropped 4; count of bases not matched to a gene: 7. Germline CDR1 reads KGHSH; CDR2 reads LQKENI. This CDR3 comprises 16 residues. This CDR3 reads CASSPGGRQGAETQYF. CDR3 nucleotides: TGTGCCAGCTCACCAGGGGGAAGACAGGGGGCAGAGACCCAGTACTTC. Supplemented by reference TRBV18 and TRBJ2-5, the full variable domain reads NAGVMQNPRHLVRRRGQEARLRCSPMKGHSHVYWYRQLPEEGLKFMVYLQKENIIDESGMPKERFSAEFPKEGPSILRIQQVVRGDSAAYFCASSPGGRQGAETQYFGPGTRLLVL.

This clonotype occurred many times. The chain uses TRBV2 and TRBJ2-5; TRBD2 matches 9 bases. This CDR3 has 15 amino acids. The ends lost 2 bases at V and 3 bases at J; junction bases unmatched: 4. Per germline, CDR1 SNHLY and CDR2 FYNNEI. The CDR3 sequence: CASSEMRGGKETQYF. The CDR3 region has the DNA TGTGCCAGCAGTGAAATGCGGGGGGGGAAAGAGACCCAGTACTTC.

This clonotype was recorded a few times. V usage is TRBV6-2 or TRBV6-3 and J usage is TRBJ2-3; 8 nucleotides match TRBD1. Germline V gene sequence: CDR1 MNHEY, CDR2 SVGEGT. V shed 5 bases, J shed 3 bases, and the junction held 7 bases outside the gene matches. There are 15 residues in the CDR3. Here the CDR3 reads CASSIGQGSTDTQYF. For the CDR3, the DNA is TGTGCCAGCAGTATCGGACAGGGAAGTACAGATACGCAGTATTTT.

Concerning this clonotype itself: A far larger clone is only one base removed, so a read error is likely. V and J are TRBV2 and TRBJ2-5; D possibly corresponds to TRBD1 (6 bases). CDR3 size: 16 residues. Germline V gene sequence: CDR1 SNHLY, CDR2 FYNNEI. CDR3 coding DNA: TGTGCCAGCAGTGCTATAACGGACAGCCTTCAAGAGACCCGGTACTTC. Residues: CASSAITDSLQETRYF.

About this clonotype: It may be a read error: a sequence one base away is much more abundant. The chain recombines TRBV7-2 with TRBJ2-1; D is possibly TRBD2 (6 bases). CDR3 size: 13 residues. Germline CDR1 and CDR2: SGHTA and FQGNSA. CDR3 region: CSSSLEGLSSAFF. Written as DNA, the CDR3 is TGTTCCAGCAGCTTAGAAGGACTATCGTCTGCGTTCTTC.

This clonotype showed up many times. The chain uses TRBV7-9 and TRBJ2-5; 8 bases map to TRBD1. Germline values: CDR1 SEHNR, CDR2 FQNEAQ (reference sequence). V trimming: 6 bases; J trimming: 5 bases; junction bases outside the gene matches: 11. This CDR3 spans 15 amino acids. The CDR3 DNA reads TGTGCCAGCAGTTTAAGTCGGACAGGGAGGGAGACCCAGTACTTC. Protein: CASSLSRTGRETQYF.

This clonotype came up many times. The rearrangement uses TRBV7-9 and TRBJ2-1, with D perhaps matching TRBD1 (6 bases). The germline CDR1 and CDR2 sequences are SEHNR and FQNEAQ (reference sequence). The CDR3 covers 13 residues. V was pared by 3 bases and J by 6 bases, with 9 bases between. The CDR3 is CASSFQGINEQFF. The CDR3 DNA sequence: TGTGCCAGCAGCTTTCAGGGGATCAATGAGCAGTTCTTC.

In this sample, this clonotype turned up a few times. This chain connects TRBV29-1 to TRBJ2-7; TRBD2 is a possible D gene (6 bases). Germline CDR1 SQVTM, CDR2 ANQGSEA. The V end lost 0 bases, the J end lost 0 bases, and 12 bases lay between the germline ends. The CDR3 is 15 amino acids. CDR3 region: CSVEESSASSYEQYF. In DNA form, the CDR3 reads TGCAGCGTTGAAGAGTCTAGCGCCAGCTCCTACGAGCAGTACTTC.

Written as DNA, the CDR3 is TGTGCCAGCAGTTACTCGATCCAGGGTGAGACTGAAGCTTTCTTT. Translation gives CASSYSIQGETEAFF. The chain joins TRBV6-5 to TRBJ1-1; a weak D match, TRBD1 (5 bases). V was clipped by 0 bases and J by 5 bases, with 13 bases between them. Germline V lookup: CDR1 MNHEY, CDR2 SVGAGI. There are 15 residues in the CDR3.

This clonotype was detected ten times or more. The chain employs TRBV27 and TRBJ2-2; 8 bases fit TRBD2. The germline V gene encodes CDR1 MNHEY and CDR2 SMNVEV (reference sequence). V was clipped by 0 bases and J by 7 bases; unmatched bases: 7. The CDR3 extends over 16 amino acids. The CDR3 reads CASSLSPGGPGGELFF. The CDR3 DNA is TGTGCCAGCAGTTTATCCCCGGGAGGGCCCGGCGGGGAGCTGTTTTTT.

This clonotype showed up just a few times. This rearrangement joins TRBV7-3 to TRBJ2-3, with a possible D match to TRBD1 (5 bases). Trimming shortened V by 7 bases and J by 7 bases, and 24 bases separated the two germline ends. Looked up from germline, CDR1 is SGHTA and CDR2 is FQGTGA. The length of the CDR3 is 16 residues. The chain's CDR3 is CASNTGVVGVLYTQYF. In DNA form, the CDR3 reads TGTGCCAGCAACACGGGTGTGGTAGGGGTTTTGTATACGCAGTATTTT.

This clonotype was seen at least ten times. The gene calls are TRBV20-1 and TRBJ2-5, with TRBD2 matching over 16 bases. The trim removed 5 bases at V and 2 bases at J, leaving 8 bases unmatched. This CDR3 has 17 amino acids. Germline V gene sequence: CDR1 DFQATT, CDR2 SNEGSKA (reference sequence). The CDR3 sequence is CSAQGLAGGEGQETQYF. CDR3 in DNA: TGCAGTGCTCAGGGACTAGCGGGAGGGGAGGGTCAAGAGACCCAGTACTTC.

In this sample, this clonotype turned up a few times. This sequence joins TRBV7-3 and TRBJ2-1; D is perhaps TRBD2 (6 bases). This CDR3 contains 15 residues. Trimming pared 2 bases from V and 4 bases from J, leaving 12 bases between. CDR1 and CDR2 (germline): SGHTA, FQGTGA. The DNA of the CDR3 is TGTGCCAGCAGCTTAGGAGGGCGAGGGTACAATGAGCAGTTCTTC. Translating gives CASSLGGRGYNEQFF.

CDR3 coding DNA: TGTGCCAGCAGTTTATCCGGAGTCTCCTACGAGCAGTACTTC. The encoded protein is CASSLSGVSYEQYF. The chain uses TRBV12-3 or TRBV12-4 and TRBJ2-7; D remains unclear. The CDR3 contains 14 residues. With 2 bases removed from V and 0 bases from J, the gap between germline ends came to 8 bases.

The sample holds many counts of this clonotype. The chain combines TRBV28 with TRBJ2-1; no firm D call. V was cut by 6 bases and J by 2 bases, with 14 bases left in between. Germline V CDR1 and CDR2: MDHEN, SYDVKM. CDR3 length: 15 residues. The CDR3 DNA reads as TGTGCCAGCAGCCCGGTACCCGCTCCCTACAATGAGCAGTTCTTC. As protein: CASSPVPAPYNEQFF. The whole variable domain, filled in from reference TRBV28 and TRBJ2-1, reads DVKVTQSSRYLVKRTGEKVFLECVQDMDHENMFWYRQDPGLGLRLIYFSYDVKMKEKGDIPEGYSVSREKKERFSLILESASTNQTSMYLCASSPVPAPYNEQFFGPGTRLTVL.

Regarding this clonotype: This sequence may be a read error, since a much larger clone differs from it by one base. The chain joins TRBV2 to TRBJ2-3; TRBD2 agrees at 8 bases. Germline V lookup: CDR1 SNHLY, CDR2 FYNNEI. CDR3 size: 13 residues. CDR3 bases: TGTGCCAGCACTGACCAGCGGGGGCCCCCCCGGTACTTC. It is translated as CASTDQRGPPRYF.

This clonotype was observed at least ten times. V usage is TRBV18 and J usage is TRBJ1-2, with TRBD1 identical over 7 bases. V dropped 1 base and J dropped 7; count of bases not matched to a gene: 9. This CDR3 spans 15 amino acids. Germline CDR1 and CDR2: KGHSH and LQKENI. The CDR3 region has the DNA TGTGCCAGCTCACCACTACGACAGGGTTCCGTTGGCTACACCTTC. This translates into CASSPLRQGSVGYTF.

This clonotype was counted many times. The rearrangement uses TRBV5-1 and TRBJ2-7; 12 nucleotides align to TRBD2. The germline V gene has CDR1 SGHRS and CDR2 YFSETQ. V lost 4 bases and J lost 7; bases outside the gene matches: 15. The length of the CDR3 is 17 residues. The CDR3: CASSPPGLAGGPLEQYF. The CDR3 nucleotides are TGCGCCAGCAGCCCGCCGGGACTAGCGGGTGGCCCCCTGGAGCAGTACTTC.

This clonotype was recorded many times. The chain links TRBV30 to TRBJ2-2; D gene unclear. Trimming took 1 base from V and 1 from J, leaving 4 bases between them. The CDR3 covers 13 residues. Germline CDR1 reads GTSNPN; CDR2 reads SVGIG (reference sequence). The CDR3 coding sequence is TGTGCCTGGAGTGGAGGGAACACCGGGGAGCTGTTTTTT. It codes for CAWSGGNTGELFF.

This clonotype was seen at least ten times. The chain uses TRBV14 and TRBJ2-7; D gene uncertain. This CDR3 contains 17 residues. The germline CDR1 and CDR2 sequences are SGHDN and FVKESK. V lost 0 bases and J lost 3, with 18 bases in between. CDR3 DNA sequence: TGTGCCAGCAGCCAAGACCATGATGCAGACCGAGACTACGAGCAGTACTTC. Protein sequence: CASSQDHDADRDYEQYF.

The rearrangement joins TRBV28 to TRBJ2-3, with 7 bases lining up with TRBD2. Trimming at V came to 5 bases and at J to 1 base, leaving 6 bases not matched to a gene. Germline V gene data show CDR1 as MDHEN and CDR2 as SYDVKM. The CDR3 runs to 15 residues. The CDR3 region is CASSTPGRGTDTQYF. Here the CDR3 DNA reads TGTGCCAGCAGTACTCCAGGGAGGGGCACAGATACGCAGTATTTT.

This clonotype has ten or more counts. This sequence joins TRBV27 and TRBJ1-6; D is ambiguous. The CDR3 totals 17 residues. CDR1 MNHEY and CDR2 SMNVEV come from the germline V gene (reference sequence). Trimming cost V 2 bases and J 0 bases, with 11 bases left between them. The CDR3 DNA is TGTGCCAGCAGTTTACGGACCGTTAGCTCCTATAATTCACCCCTCCACTTT. Its protein is CASSLRTVSSYNSPLHF.

The rearrangement uses TRBV29-1 and TRBJ2-1, with D maybe TRBD2 (7 bases). The CDR3 is made up of 13 amino acids. The germline V gene has CDR1 SQVTM and CDR2 ANQGSEA. V was shortened by 7 bases and J by 7 bases, with 17 bases between the two germline ends. The CDR3 nucleotides read TGCAGCGGGGGGGGGGGGCTGCGAAATGAGCAGTTCTTC. The encoded protein is CSGGGGLRNEQFF.

This clonotype has a count of ten or more. This rearrangement joins TRBV28 to TRBJ1-3, with D perhaps matching TRBD1 (5 bases). The V gene's germline CDR1 is MDHEN and CDR2 SYDVKM. The CDR3 is 14 amino acids. The V end lost 6 bases, the J end lost 4 bases, and 13 bases lay between the germline ends. CDR3 region: CASRIQGGGNTIYF. CDR3 sequence (DNA): TGTGCCAGCAGGATTCAGGGTGGAGGAAACACCATATATTTT. The variable domain in full, with the rest retrieved from reference TRBV28 and TRBJ1-3, is DVKVTQSSRYLVKRTGEKVFLECVQDMDHENMFWYRQDPGLGLRLIYFSYDVKMKEKGDIPEGYSVSREKKERFSLILESASTNQTSMYLCASRIQGGGNTIYFGEGSWLTVV.

This clonotype came up many times. The chain has TRBV4-1 and TRBJ2-7; 12 positions match TRBD2. Germline CDR1 and CDR2: MGHRA and YSYEKL. After removal of 1 base from V and 3 bases from J, the junction contained 10 bases not matched to a gene. This CDR3 has 18 residues. CDR3 bases: TGCGCCAGCAGCCAAGTCTCTCCGGGACTAGCGGGCTACTACGAGCAGTACTTC. Protein: CASSQVSPGLAGYYEQYF.